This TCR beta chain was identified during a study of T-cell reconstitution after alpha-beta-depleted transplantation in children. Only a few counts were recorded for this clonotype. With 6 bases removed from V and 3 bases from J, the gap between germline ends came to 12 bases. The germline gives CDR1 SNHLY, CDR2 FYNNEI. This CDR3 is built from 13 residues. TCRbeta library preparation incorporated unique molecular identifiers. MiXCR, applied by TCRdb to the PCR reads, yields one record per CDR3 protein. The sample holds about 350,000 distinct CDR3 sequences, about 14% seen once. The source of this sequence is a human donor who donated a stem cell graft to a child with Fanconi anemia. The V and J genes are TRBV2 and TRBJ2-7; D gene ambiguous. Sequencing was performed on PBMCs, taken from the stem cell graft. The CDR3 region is CASSSQVSYEQYF. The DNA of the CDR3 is TGTGCCAGCAGCTCCCAGGTGAGCTACGAGCAGTACTTC.